These 21 T cell receptor beta chains were all obtained from the same sample, sequenced in a study of neoadjuvant nivolumab and ipilimumab in lung cancer. Clones were read by immunoSEQ multiplex PCR, and TCRdb kept only the in-frame ones, dropping some. The sample has approximately 17,000 clones, around 76% seen once. Here the sequenced sample was tumor tissue, taken after neoadjuvant nivolumab, alone or with ipilimumab, at or shortly before surgery. The receptors shown here come from an adult with non-small cell lung cancer.

The chain employs TRBV10-3 and TRBJ2-7, with D maybe TRBD2 (6 bases). The CDR3 consists of 14 residues. V was clipped by 10 bases and J by 6 bases, with 22 bases between them. CDR1 and CDR2 (germline): ENHRY, SYGVKD. This chain's CDR3 is CASGTLLSKAEQYF. DNA for the CDR3: TGTGCCAGTGGGACTCTCCTCTCCAAAGCCGAGCAGTACTTC.

The chain has TRBV5-1 and TRBJ2-3, with D unresolved. Looked up from germline, CDR1 is SGHRS and CDR2 is YFSETQ. The V and J ends lost 4 bases and 0 bases respectively, with 3 bases between them. The CDR3 length is 12 residues. Here the CDR3 reads CASSRSTDTQYF. The CDR3 DNA reads as TGCGCCAGCAGCAGAAGCACAGATACGCAGTATTTT.

This rearrangement joins TRBV11-3 to TRBJ2-1, with TRBD2 identical over 12 bases. Germline assignment: CDR1 SGHNT and CDR2 YENEEA. The CDR3 length is 13 residues. The trim removed 5 bases at V and 10 bases at J, leaving 3 bases unmatched. DNA of the CDR3: TGTGCCAGCAGCATCGGACTAGCGGGGGAGCAGTTCTTC. Protein product: CASSIGLAGEQFF.

V is TRBV9 and J is TRBJ1-3; D is unresolved. Germline V gene data show CDR1 as SGDLS and CDR2 as YYNGEE. V was shortened by 0 bases and J by 1 base, with 5 bases between the two germline ends. The CDR3 runs 14 residues. The CDR3 here is CASSVEGSGNTIYF. The CDR3 region has the DNA TGTGCCAGCAGCGTAGAGGGTTCTGGAAACACCATATATTTT. Complete variable domain (other parts from reference TRBV9 and TRBJ1-3): DSGVTQTPKHLITATGQRVTLRCSPRSGDLSVYWYQQSLDQGLQFLIQYYNGEERAKGNILERFSAQQFPDLHSELNLSSLELGDSALYFCASSVEGSGNTIYFGEGSWLTVV.

The J gene is TRBJ2-2, the V gene TRBV7-9; D is perhaps TRBD1 (5 bases). Trimming removed 5 bases at V and 2 bases at J, with 12 bases between. The CDR3 is 15 residues long. Looked up from germline, CDR1 is SEHNR and CDR2 is FQNEAQ (reference sequence). CDR3 bases: TGTGCCAGCAGCCCGTGGGGCGGCAACACCGGGGAGCTGTTTTTT. This gives the protein CASSPWGGNTGELFF.

This sequence joins TRBV5-8 and TRBJ2-5; TRBD2 agrees at 15 bases. Germline V lookup: CDR1 SGHTS, CDR2 YDEGEE. The CDR3 runs to 15 residues. Losses at the gene ends were 4 bases for V and 5 bases for J; bases not matched to a gene: 3. The CDR3 coding sequence is TGTGCCAGCAGCAGGGGACTAGCGGGAGGTGAGACCCAGTACTTC. As protein: CASSRGLAGGETQYF.

The CDR3, as DNA: TGTGCCAGCAGCCCCCACAGGGAGTCGGAAGCTTTCTTT. This encodes CASSPHRESEAFF. The genes are TRBV7-4 and TRBJ1-1; D might be TRBD1 (6 bases). The V gene's germline CDR1 is SGHVT and CDR2 SQSDAQ. The CDR3 has 13 amino acids. V dropped 5 bases and J dropped 8 bases, with 15 bases sitting between them.

This chain joins TRBV5-6 and TRBJ1-4, with 11 bases matching TRBD1. With 1 base clipped from V and 7 bases from J, the junction kept 3 bases outside the gene matches. Germline lookup yields CDR1 SGHDT and CDR2 YYEEEE. This CDR3 spans 15 amino acids. CDR3 protein: CASSLSGTGGEKLFF. The DNA of the CDR3 is TGTGCCAGCAGCTTGAGCGGGACAGGGGGTGAAAAACTGTTTTTT.

The chain uses TRBV29-1 and TRBJ1-1; 12 bases match TRBD1. This CDR3 comprises 15 residues. CDR1 SQVTM and CDR2 ANQGSEA come from the germline V gene. The V and J ends lost 3 bases and 0 bases, in that order; junction bases with no gene match: 2. CDR3 nucleotide sequence: TGCAGCGTTGATGGGACAGGGGGCGTGAACACTGAAGCTTTCTTT. Its translation is CSVDGTGGVNTEAFF. Looking up the rest from reference TRBV29-1 and TRBJ1-1 gives the full variable domain: SAVISQKPSRDICQRGTSLTIQCQVDSQVTMMFWYRQQPGQSLTLIATANQGSEATYESGFVIDKFPISRPNLTFSTLTVSNMSPEDSSIYLCSVDGTGGVNTEAFFGQGTRLTVV.

V usage is TRBV28 and J usage is TRBJ1-5; D uncertain. Trimming removed 10 bases from V and 6 bases from J, with 13 bases in between. Germline CDR1 is MDHEN and CDR2 is SYDVKM. The CDR3 contains 12 residues. This CDR3 is CATTTRSQPQHF. The CDR3 nucleotides are TGTGCCACCACAACAAGAAGTCAGCCCCAGCATTTT.

The chain employs TRBV7-3 and TRBJ1-1, with no clear D. V was cut by 4 bases and J by 3 bases, with 9 bases left in between. This CDR3 contains 13 residues. Germline CDR1 SGHTA, CDR2 FQGTGA. The CDR3 spells CASSSQSHTEAFF. The CDR3 coding sequence is TGTGCCAGCAGCTCCCAGTCGCACACTGAAGCTTTCTTT. Full variable domain (outside the CDR3, taken from reference TRBV7-3 and TRBJ1-1): GAGVSQTPSNKVTEKGKYVELRCDPISGHTALYWYRQSLGQGPEFLIYFQGTGAADDSGLPNDRFFAVRPEGSVSTLKIQRTERGDSAVYLCASSSQSHTEAFFGQGTRLTVV.

This clone is judged medium-sized (0.01 to 0.1%). The chain couples TRBV27 to TRBJ2-7; D possibly uses TRBD1 or TRBD2 (5 bases each). V gave up 2 bases and J gave up 7 bases, with 15 bases separating them. Per the germline V gene, CDR1 is MNHEY and CDR2 is SMNVEV (reference sequence). This CDR3 spans 14 amino acids. The CDR3 DNA reads as TGTGCCAGCAGTTTAGGGACGTCCCTGAGTGAGCAGTACTTC. It specifies CASSLGTSLSEQYF.

V is TRBV6-1 and J is TRBJ2-7; TRBD2 aligns across 15 bases. This CDR3 is built from 16 residues. Germline CDR1 MNHNS, CDR2 SASEGT. The trim removed 4 bases at V and 4 bases at J, leaving 5 bases unmatched. The CDR3 reads CASSGTGTSGRYEQYF. The DNA for the CDR3 is TGTGCCAGCAGTGGGACTGGGACTAGCGGGAGGTACGAGCAGTACTTC.

J is TRBJ2-3 and V is TRBV19, with 9 bases aligning to TRBD1. Germline V gives CDR1 LNHDA, CDR2 SQIVND (reference sequence). Losses at the gene ends were 7 bases for V and 4 bases for J; bases not matched to a gene: 9. The CDR3 sequence is 15 residues long. The CDR3 reads CASIHRGRKSDTQYF. In DNA, the CDR3 is TGTGCCAGTATTCACAGGGGGCGTAAGTCAGATACGCAGTATTTT.

In this sample, this clone turned up a few times. The V and J genes are TRBV5-5 and TRBJ1-3, with 7 positions matching TRBD1. V lost 0 bases and J lost 4; bases outside the gene matches: 1. Germline V lookup: CDR1 SGHKS, CDR2 YYEKEE (reference sequence). CDR3 length equals 14 residues. The CDR3 region is CASSLEQGGNTIYF. DNA for the CDR3: TGTGCCAGCAGCTTGGAACAGGGGGGAAACACCATATATTTT.

The genes are TRBV30 and TRBJ1-2; D remains ambiguous. This CDR3 contains 14 residues. V was shortened by 0 bases and J by 7 bases, with 15 bases between the two germline ends. Germline V lookup: CDR1 GTSNPN, CDR2 SVGIG (reference sequence). CDR3 sequence: CAWSVLRGSGGYTF. DNA for the CDR3: TGTGCCTGGAGTGTACTGAGAGGGTCCGGTGGCTACACCTTC. The full variable domain, its missing parts supplied by reference TRBV30 and TRBJ1-2, is SQTIHQWPATLVQPVGSPLSLECTVEGTSNPNLYWYRQAAGRGLQLLFYSVGIGQISSEVPQNLSASRPQDRQFILSSKKLLLSDSGFYLCAWSVLRGSGGYTFGSGTRLTVV.

The chain couples TRBV11-2 to TRBJ1-1, with D unresolved. The V gene lost 4 bases and the J gene lost 1 base, with 7 bases spanning the gap. CDR1 SGHAT and CDR2 FQNNGV come from the germline V gene. CDR3 length equals 13 residues. CDR3 in amino acids: CASSSRGNTEAFF. CDR3 nucleotide sequence: TGTGCCAGCAGCTCGCGGGGGAACACTGAAGCTTTCTTT.

This chain joins TRBV6-4 and TRBJ1-1; 7 positions match TRBD1. J lost 1 base, V lost 11 bases, and 10 bases had no gene match. CDR1 is MRHNA and CDR2 is SNTAGT in the germline V gene. The CDR3 has 14 residues. CDR3 nucleotides: TGTGCCCCCTGGGGACAGATAAAGAACACTGAAGCTTTCTTT. Its protein product is CAPWGQIKNTEAFF.

The V call is TRBV9, the J call TRBJ1-1, with D unclear. This CDR3 region has 14 residues. Germline V gives CDR1 SGDLS, CDR2 YYNGEE. Trimming removed 1 base at V and 4 bases at J, with 11 bases between. CDR3 residues: CASSVSPGGTEAFF. CDR3 in DNA: TGTGCCAGCAGCGTAAGTCCCGGCGGCACTGAAGCTTTCTTT.

This clone has just a few counts. V gene TRBV5-4 combines with J gene TRBJ2-3; D tentatively fits TRBD1 or TRBD2 (5 bases each). The V end lost 4 bases, the J end lost 0 bases, and 6 bases lay between the germline ends. Germline values: CDR1 SGHNT, CDR2 YYREEE (reference sequence). The CDR3 is 13 residues long. The CDR3 protein is CASSRDSTDTQYF. The CDR3 DNA is TGTGCCAGCAGCCGGGACAGCACAGATACGCAGTATTTT.

The chain links TRBV14 to TRBJ1-1, with 8 bases that match TRBD1. The junction had 3 bases not matched to a gene; V was cut back by 3 bases and J by 0 bases. The germline V gene has CDR1 SGHDN and CDR2 FVKESK. The CDR3 runs to 15 residues. CDR3 sequence: CASSHLTGVNTEAFF. CDR3 DNA sequence: TGTGCCAGCAGCCACCTGACAGGGGTGAACACTGAAGCTTTCTTT.